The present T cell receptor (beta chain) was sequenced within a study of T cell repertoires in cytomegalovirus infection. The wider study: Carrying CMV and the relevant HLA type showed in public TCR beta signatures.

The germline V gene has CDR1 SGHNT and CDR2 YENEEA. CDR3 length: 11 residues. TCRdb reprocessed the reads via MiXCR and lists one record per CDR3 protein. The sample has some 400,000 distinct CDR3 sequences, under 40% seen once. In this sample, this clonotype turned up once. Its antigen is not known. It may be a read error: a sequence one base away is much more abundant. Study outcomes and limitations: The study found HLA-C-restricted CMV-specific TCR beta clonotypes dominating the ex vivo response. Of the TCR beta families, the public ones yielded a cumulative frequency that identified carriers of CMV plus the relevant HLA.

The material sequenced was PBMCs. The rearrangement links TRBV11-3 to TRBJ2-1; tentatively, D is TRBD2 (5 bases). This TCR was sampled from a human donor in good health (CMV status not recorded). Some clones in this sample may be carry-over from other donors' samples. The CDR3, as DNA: TGTGCCAGCAGCCAAGAGGGTGAGAAGTTCTTC. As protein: CASSQEGEKFF.